Shown below are 8 T cell receptor beta chains from a single sample sequenced in a study of naive and memory T cell subsets. Ligated cDNA underwent four rounds of PCR with nested alpha and beta constant region primers and SP2. One entry per CDR3 protein, called by TCRdb with MiXCR from the 5' RACE reads. Altogether 32,000 or so distinct CDR3 sequences are present, over 15% being singletons, with the ten largest covering around 2.5%. An oligonucleotide containing a UMI was ligated to the 3' end of TCR cDNA. The receptors shown here come from a female donor in good health.

This clonotype came up a few times. This chain links TRBV9 with TRBJ1-1; 8 bases align to TRBD1. The CDR3 consists of 15 residues. Losses at the gene ends were 1 base for V and 8 bases for J; bases not matched to a gene: 10. Germline CDR1 and CDR2: SGDLS and YYNGEE. The DNA of the CDR3 is TGTGCCAGCAGCGTAAGGGACAGGCCCGAGGGGGAAGCTTTCTTT. Amino acids: CASSVRDRPEGEAFF.

This clonotype was counted many times. The J gene is TRBJ2-1, the V gene TRBV4-2; TRBD1 aligns across 9 bases. Germline values: CDR1 LGHNA, CDR2 YNFKEQ. The CDR3 has 17 amino acids. The V and J ends lost 2 bases and 6 bases, in that order; junction bases with no gene match: 11. CDR3 amino acids: CASSQHTGTGFGNEQFF. The CDR3, as DNA: TGTGCCAGCAGCCAACATACCGGGACAGGGTTCGGCAATGAGCAGTTCTTC.

At least ten counts were recorded for this clonotype. V and J are TRBV3-1 and TRBJ2-3, with D perhaps matching TRBD1 (5 bases). This CDR3 is 14 amino acids long. Germline V gene data show CDR1 as LGHDT and CDR2 as YNNKEL (reference sequence). Trimming shortened V by 4 bases and J by 4 bases, and 12 bases separated the two germline ends. Here the CDR3 DNA reads TGTGCCAGCAGCCTTCAGGGCCGATCAGATACGCAGTATTTT. The encoded protein is CASSLQGRSDTQYF.

The CDR3 region has the DNA TGTGCCAGCAGTTACTCGAACTTTGGGACGTTGTGTCAGTTCTTC. As protein: CASSYSNFGTLCQFF. This sequence joins TRBV6-6 and TRBJ2-1; D may match TRBD1 or TRBD2 (5 bases each). Germline V gene lookup returns CDR1 MNHNY and CDR2 SVGAGI (reference sequence). The V gene lost 0 bases and the J gene lost 13 bases, with 19 bases spanning the gap. The CDR3 totals 15 residues.

This clonotype was found many times. The V gene is TRBV20-1, the J gene TRBJ2-7; no firm D call. CDR3 length: 13 residues. Germline values: CDR1 DFQATT, CDR2 SNEGSKA (reference sequence). The V gene lost 1 base and the J gene lost 0 bases, with 7 bases spanning the gap. The CDR3 nucleotides read TGCAGTGCTAGAGCCAGGAGCTCCTACGAGCAGTACTTC. Its translation is CSARARSSYEQYF.

The chain combines TRBV7-9 with TRBJ2-6; 7 nucleotides match TRBD1. The trim removed 2 bases at V and 2 bases at J, leaving 6 bases unmatched. The V gene's germline CDR1 is SEHNR and CDR2 FQNEAQ (reference sequence). The CDR3 runs 17 residues. CDR3: CASSLSIDRAGANVLTF. CDR3 nucleotides: TGTGCCAGCAGCTTAAGTATTGACAGGGCTGGGGCCAACGTCCTGACTTTC.

This clonotype has a count of ten or more. The chain carries TRBV29-1 and TRBJ2-5; D is possibly TRBD1 (6 bases). This CDR3 has 13 residues. V lost 8 bases, J lost 2 bases, and 15 bases lay in between. Germline V gives CDR1 SQVTM, CDR2 ANQGSEA. The CDR3 nucleotides read TGCAGCACCCTGAGGACAGAACAAGAGACCCAGTACTTC. Amino acids: CSTLRTEQETQYF.

This clonotype has a handful of counts. This sequence joins TRBV19 and TRBJ2-3, with 8 bases that match TRBD2. Trimming took 5 bases from V and 2 from J; bases not matched to a gene: 9. Germline CDR1 LNHDA, CDR2 SQIVND (reference sequence). The CDR3 sequence is 16 residues long. CDR3 in DNA: TGTGCCAGTAGTGACACCGGGACTAGAAACACAGATACGCAGTATTTT. Its protein product is CASSDTGTRNTDTQYF.